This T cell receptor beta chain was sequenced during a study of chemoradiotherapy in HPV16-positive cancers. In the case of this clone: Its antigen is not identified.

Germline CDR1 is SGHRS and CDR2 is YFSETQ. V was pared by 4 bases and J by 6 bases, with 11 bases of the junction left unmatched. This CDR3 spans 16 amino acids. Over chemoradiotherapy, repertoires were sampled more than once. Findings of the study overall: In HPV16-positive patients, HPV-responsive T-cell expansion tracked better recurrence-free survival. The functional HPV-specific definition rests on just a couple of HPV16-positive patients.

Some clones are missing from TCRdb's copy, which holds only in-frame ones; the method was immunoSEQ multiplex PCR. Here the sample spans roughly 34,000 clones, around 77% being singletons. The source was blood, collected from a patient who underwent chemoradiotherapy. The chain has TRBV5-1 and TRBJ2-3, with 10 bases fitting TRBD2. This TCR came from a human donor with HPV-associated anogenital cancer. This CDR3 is CASSAERGGLRDTQYF. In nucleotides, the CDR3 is TGCGCCAGCAGCGCTGAGCGGGGGGGCCTTAGGGATACGCAGTATTTT.